A single sample is the source of the 14 T cell receptor beta chains below, sequenced in a study of T cell responses to AZD1222 COVID-19 vaccine. Sequenced by immunoSEQ multiplex PCR; TCRdb stores in-frame clones only, minus some. The repertoire holds about 100,000 clones, with around nine tenths as singletons. The sequenced sample was peripheral blood, obtained on day 0 of AZD1222 vaccination. Receptors were obtained from an adult in good health.

The genes are TRBV27 and TRBJ1-1, with D hard to call. CDR1 and CDR2 from the germline V gene are MNHEY and SMNVEV (reference sequence). The CDR3 is 13 residues long. V was clipped by 4 bases and J by 0 bases, with 6 bases between them. Here the CDR3 DNA reads TGTGCCAGCAGTTCGACAATGAACACTGAAGCTTTCTTT. Amino acids: CASSSTMNTEAFF.

The gene calls are TRBV5-4 and TRBJ2-1, with D unresolved. Trimming cost V 0 bases and J 0 bases, with 7 bases left between them. CDR1 and CDR2 from the germline V gene are SGHNT and YYREEE (reference sequence). The CDR3 loop spans 15 amino acids. The CDR3 DNA is TGTGCCAGCAGCTTGGCGTCTAGCTCCTACAATGAGCAGTTCTTC. It encodes CASSLASSSYNEQFF.

The chain combines TRBV29-1 with TRBJ2-3, with unresolved D. Trimming left V 6 bases short and J 0 bases short, with 13 bases between. This CDR3 contains 14 residues. The germline gives CDR1 SQVTM, CDR2 ANQGSEA. CDR3 nucleotides: TGCAGCGTGCGACGGGTCGCTAGCACAGATACGCAGTATTTT. It specifies CSVRRVASTDTQYF.

This clone was seen once. The V gene is TRBV1, the J gene TRBJ1-1; the table's D call of TRBD1 was not tested on the DNA. TRBV1 is assigned pseudogene status. There are 16 residues in the CDR3. Written as DNA, the CDR3 is TGCACCAGCAGCCAAGCCCGGGACAGGGAGAACACTGAAGCTTTCTTT. It specifies CTSSQARDRENTEAFF.

The V gene is TRBV4-1, the J gene TRBJ1-4; tentative D call: TRBD1 (6 bases). The length of the CDR3 is 20 residues. Germline V gene sequence: CDR1 MGHRA, CDR2 YSYEKL. With 0 bases removed from V and 6 bases from J, the gap between germline ends came to 26 bases. In DNA form, the CDR3 reads TGCGCCAGCAGCCAAGAGGTCGGGAGACAGGCGAACTTAAAATATGAAAAACTGTTTTTT. Translating it yields CASSQEVGRQANLKYEKLFF.

The V gene is TRBV9, the J gene TRBJ2-7; no clear D. Germline V gene lookup returns CDR1 SGDLS and CDR2 YYNGEE. The CDR3 is 14 amino acids. V was cut by 1 base and J by 0 bases, with 8 bases left in between. CDR3 DNA: TGTGCCAGCAGCGTAAGGAGCGACTCCTACGAGCAGTACTTC. This codes for CASSVRSDSYEQYF.

This clone has just a few counts. The V gene is TRBV15, the J gene TRBJ1-1; a weak D match, TRBD1 (5 bases). V lost 8 bases, J lost 2 bases, and 18 bases lay in between. The CDR3 extends over 15 amino acids. Germline-derived CDR1 and CDR2 are LNHNV and YYDKDF (reference sequence). CDR3 DNA: TGTGCCACCTACCCTGGGCCGGGGCGTAACACTGAAGCTTTCTTT. Translated, it gives CATYPGPGRNTEAFF.

CDR3 nucleotides: TGTGCCAGCAGTCGCGAACCACAGGGTAATGAAAAACTGTTTTTT. It translates to CASSREPQGNEKLFF. The V and J genes are TRBV5-4 and TRBJ1-4; D perhaps matches TRBD1 (6 bases). Trimming left V 5 bases short and J 4 bases short, with 15 bases between. Germline V gene lookup returns CDR1 SGHNT and CDR2 YYREEE (reference sequence). There are 15 residues in the CDR3. The entire variable domain, with the rest obtained from reference TRBV5-4 and TRBJ1-4, is as follows: ETGVTQSPTHLIKTRGQQVTLRCSSQSGHNTVSWYQQALGQGPQFIFQYYREEENGRGNFPPRFSGLQFPNYSSELNVNALELDDSALYLCASSREPQGNEKLFFGSGTQLSVL.

The CDR3 protein is CASNVHIGPAFF. Here the CDR3 DNA reads TGTGCCAGCAACGTCCACATCGGGCCAGCTTTCTTT. The genes are TRBV27 and TRBJ1-1; D unclear. V was clipped by 7 bases and J by 10 bases, with 16 bases between them. Germline loops: CDR1 MNHEY, CDR2 SMNVEV (reference sequence). This CDR3 is built from 12 residues.

The chain combines TRBV5-4 with TRBJ2-7; TRBD1 agrees at 7 bases. There are 14 residues in the CDR3. Germline V lookup: CDR1 SGHNT, CDR2 YYREEE (reference sequence). V was clipped by 5 bases and J by 6 bases; unmatched bases: 11. The CDR3 sequence: CASSPTQGPIEQYF. In DNA, the CDR3 is TGTGCCAGCAGTCCCACACAGGGGCCAATCGAGCAGTACTTC.

The V and J genes are TRBV19 and TRBJ2-1, with 11 bases fitting TRBD2. The CDR3 totals 15 residues. Germline CDR1 and CDR2: LNHDA and SQIVND (reference sequence). With 5 bases clipped from V and 6 bases from J, the junction kept 6 bases outside the gene matches. DNA for the CDR3: TGTGCCAGTAGTCTAGCGGGGGGTTCGGGCAATGAGCAGTTCTTC. Residues: CASSLAGGSGNEQFF.

This clone was observed a handful of times. The rearrangement joins TRBV19 to TRBJ1-2; tentatively, D is TRBD1 (5 bases). Germline V gene sequence: CDR1 LNHDA, CDR2 SQIVND (reference sequence). Between the trimmed V and J ends, which lost 9 bases and 1 base, there was a span of 15 bases. CDR3 length: 14 amino acids. The CDR3 region is CASKGGADNYGYTF. CDR3 sequence (DNA): TGTGCCAGCAAAGGTGGGGCCGATAACTATGGCTACACCTTC.

This clone was found a few times. The chain uses TRBV5-1 and TRBJ2-7; 13 bases agree with TRBD2. From germline, CDR1 is SGHRS and CDR2 YFSETQ. Trimming cost V 5 bases and J 1 base; bases outside gene matches: 9. The CDR3 length is 17 residues. The CDR3 DNA reads as TGCGCCAGCAGTGATGGACTAGCGGGAGTAAGGTCCTACGAGCAGTACTTC. It translates to CASSDGLAGVRSYEQYF.

CDR3 bases: TGTGCCAGCTCAGGGAGAGATGAGCAGTTCTTC. This translates into CASSGRDEQFF. The genes are TRBV14 and TRBJ2-1; D tentatively reads TRBD1 or TRBD2 (5 bases each). V lost 8 bases and J lost 8, with 10 bases in between. Germline V gene data show CDR1 as SGHDN and CDR2 as FVKESK. The CDR3 consists of 11 residues.